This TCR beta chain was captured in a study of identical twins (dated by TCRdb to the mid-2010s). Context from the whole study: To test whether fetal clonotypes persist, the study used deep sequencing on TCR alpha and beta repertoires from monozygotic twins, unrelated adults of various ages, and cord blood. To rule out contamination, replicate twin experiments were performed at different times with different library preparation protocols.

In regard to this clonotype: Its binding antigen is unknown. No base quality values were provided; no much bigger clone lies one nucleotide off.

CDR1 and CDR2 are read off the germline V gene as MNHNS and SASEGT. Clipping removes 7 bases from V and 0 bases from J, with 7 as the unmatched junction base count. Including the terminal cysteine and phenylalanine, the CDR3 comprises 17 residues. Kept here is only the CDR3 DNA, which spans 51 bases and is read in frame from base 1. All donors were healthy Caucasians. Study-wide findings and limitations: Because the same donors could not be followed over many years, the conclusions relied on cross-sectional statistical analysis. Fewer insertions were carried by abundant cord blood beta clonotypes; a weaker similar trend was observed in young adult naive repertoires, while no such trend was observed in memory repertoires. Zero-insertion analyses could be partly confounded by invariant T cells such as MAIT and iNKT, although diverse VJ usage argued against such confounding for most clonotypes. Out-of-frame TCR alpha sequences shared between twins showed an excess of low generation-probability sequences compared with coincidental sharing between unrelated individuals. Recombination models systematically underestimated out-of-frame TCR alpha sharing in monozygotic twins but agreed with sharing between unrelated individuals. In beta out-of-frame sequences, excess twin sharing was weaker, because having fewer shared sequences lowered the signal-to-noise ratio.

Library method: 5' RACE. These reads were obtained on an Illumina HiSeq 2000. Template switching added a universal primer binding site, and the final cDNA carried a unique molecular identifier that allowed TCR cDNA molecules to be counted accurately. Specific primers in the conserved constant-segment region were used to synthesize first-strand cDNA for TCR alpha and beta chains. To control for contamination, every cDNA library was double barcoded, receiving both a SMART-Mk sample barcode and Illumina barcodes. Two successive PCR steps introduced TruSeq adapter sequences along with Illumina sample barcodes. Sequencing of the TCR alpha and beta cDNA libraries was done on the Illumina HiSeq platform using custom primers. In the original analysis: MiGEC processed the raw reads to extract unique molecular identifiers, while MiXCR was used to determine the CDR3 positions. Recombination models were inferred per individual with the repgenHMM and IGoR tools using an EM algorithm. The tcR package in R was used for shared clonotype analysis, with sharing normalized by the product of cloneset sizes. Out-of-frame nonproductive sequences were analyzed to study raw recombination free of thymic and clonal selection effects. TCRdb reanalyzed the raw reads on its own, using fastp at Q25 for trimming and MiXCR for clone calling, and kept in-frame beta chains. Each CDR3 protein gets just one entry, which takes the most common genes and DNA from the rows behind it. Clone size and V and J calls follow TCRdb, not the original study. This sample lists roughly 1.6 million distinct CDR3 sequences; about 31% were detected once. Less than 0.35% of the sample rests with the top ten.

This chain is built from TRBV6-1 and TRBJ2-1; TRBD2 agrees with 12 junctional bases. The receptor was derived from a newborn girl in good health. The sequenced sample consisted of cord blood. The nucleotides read TGTGCCAGCATCCAAGGACTAGCGGGGTCCTCCTACAATGAGCAGTTCTTC. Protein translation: CASIQGLAGSSYNEQFF.